Described below is a single T cell receptor beta chain sequence and its context. Its antigen is as yet unknown. These data originate in a study of breast tumors, draining lymph nodes, adjacent tissues. Germline-derived CDR1 and CDR2 are SGHTA and FQGNSA. Trimming stripped 5 bases from V and 4 bases from J, with 13 bases between. The CDR3 has 14 residues. TCRdb itself ran the multiplex PCR reads through MiXCR, one entry per CDR3 protein. The sample yields about 89,000 distinct CDR3 sequences, around 28% seen once. The study's findings and limits: Tumor repertoires ranked between lymph nodes and nontumor tissue in diversity, with V and J gene preferences.

Samples came from axillary lymph nodes draining the breast cancer. The TCR comes from a female donor with breast cancer. Some clones in this sample may be carry-over from other donors' samples. Sequenced input: axillary lymph node tissue. The J gene is TRBJ2-3, the V gene TRBV7-2, with D uncertain. CDR3 protein: CASSLSHSADTQYF. In nucleotides, the CDR3 is TGTGCCAGCAGCCTGAGCCACAGCGCAGATACGCAGTATTTT. The whole variable domain, remainder taken from reference TRBV7-2 and TRBJ2-3, is GAGVSQSPSNKVTEKGKDVELRCDPISGHTALYWYRQSLGQGLEFLIYFQGNSAPDKSGLPSDRFSAERTGGSVSTLTIQRTQQEDSAVYLCASSLSHSADTQYFGPGTRLTVL.